This T cell receptor beta chain was captured in a study of OX40 agonist ivuxolimab in advanced cancers. Study-wide background: Participants could have had prior anti-PD-1, anti-PD-L1 or anti-CTLA-4 therapy, and approximately 37% had some. General observations from the study: Average numbers of expanded clones were greater in CD8+ T cells than in CD4+. CD4+ and CD8+ blood T cells expanded clonally by week 6 at 0.1 to 3.0 mg/kg.

A note on this clone: Its antigen is unidentified. The junction and the germline gene differ at one end; a read error may be behind it.

The CDR3 loop spans 17 amino acids. The V gene's germline CDR1 is SGDLS and CDR2 YYNGEE. Assay: immunoSEQ multiplex PCR; the TCRdb copy retains only in-frame clones and omits some. The sample includes 90,000 to 120,000 clones, approximately 90% of them seen just once. Material: CD4+ or CD8+ T cells sorted from blood, obtained in a trial of the OX40 agonist ivuxolimab. This sequence originates from an adult with an advanced solid tumor such as melanoma, head and neck, liver or kidney cancer. The V call is TRBV9, the J call TRBJ2-1, with 8 bases lining up with TRBD2. The CDR3, as DNA: TGTGCCAGCAGCCCATTAAGCGGGGGAGCTATCTACAATGAGCAATTCTTC. It encodes CASSPLSGGAIYNEQFF.